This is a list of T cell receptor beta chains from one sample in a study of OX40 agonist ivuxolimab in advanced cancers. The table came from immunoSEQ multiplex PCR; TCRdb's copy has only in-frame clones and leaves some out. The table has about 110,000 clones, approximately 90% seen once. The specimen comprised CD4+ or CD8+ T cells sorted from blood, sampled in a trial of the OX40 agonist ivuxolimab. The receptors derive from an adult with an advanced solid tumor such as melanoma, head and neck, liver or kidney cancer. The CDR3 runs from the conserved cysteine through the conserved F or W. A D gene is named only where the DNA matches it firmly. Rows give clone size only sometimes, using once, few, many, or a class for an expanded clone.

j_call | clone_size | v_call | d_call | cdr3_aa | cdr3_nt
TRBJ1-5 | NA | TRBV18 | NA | CASSPSLGGHYNQPQHF | TGTGCCAGCTCACCAAGTTTAGGCGGGCACTACAATCAGCCCCAGCATTTT
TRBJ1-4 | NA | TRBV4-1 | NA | CASSQEGGTNEKLFF | TGCGCCAGCAGCCAAGAGGGGGGGACTAATGAAAAACTGTTTTTT
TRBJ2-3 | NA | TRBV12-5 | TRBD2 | CASGLVSGSTDTQYF | TGTGCTAGTGGTTTGGTTAGCGGGAGCACAGATACGCAGTATTTT
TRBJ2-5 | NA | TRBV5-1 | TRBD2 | CASSSLAGGPETQYF | TGCGCCAGCAGCTCCCTAGCGGGAGGGCCAGAGACCCAGTACTTC
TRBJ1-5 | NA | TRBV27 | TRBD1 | CASRQGYSNQPQHF | TGTGCCAGTAGACAGGGCTATAGCAATCAGCCCCAGCATTTT
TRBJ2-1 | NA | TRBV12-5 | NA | CASGQGGTGEQFF | TGTGCTAGTGGTCAGGGGGGCACTGGTGAGCAGTTCTTC
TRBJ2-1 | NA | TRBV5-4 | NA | CASRGGTGTPVNEQFF | TGTGCCAGCAGGGGGGGAACCGGGACGCCGGTTAATGAGCAGTTCTTC
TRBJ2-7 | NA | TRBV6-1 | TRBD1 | CASSKLDRGDYEQYF | TGTGCCAGCAGTAAGCTAGACAGGGGGGACTACGAGCAGTACTTC
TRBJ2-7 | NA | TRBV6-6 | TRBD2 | CASSLAGGVYEQYF | TGTGCCAGCAGTTTAGCGGGAGGTGTATACGAGCAGTACTTC
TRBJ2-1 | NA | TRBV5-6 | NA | CASSWAWDDNEQFF | TGTGCCAGCAGCTGGGCGTGGGATGACAATGAGCAGTTCTTC
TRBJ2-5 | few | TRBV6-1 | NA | CASSDGQQETQYF | TGTGCCAGCAGTGATGGACAGCAAGAGACCCAGTACTTC
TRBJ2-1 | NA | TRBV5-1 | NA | CASSLEPRWNEQFF | TGCGCCAGCAGCTTGGAACCTAGATGGAATGAGCAGTTCTTC
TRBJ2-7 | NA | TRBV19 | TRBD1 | CASSVRQGASYEQYF | TGTGCCAGTAGTGTCAGACAGGGGGCAAGTTACGAGCAGTACTTC